The 16 T cell receptor beta chains reported below all come from one sample, sequenced in a study of shared clonotypes between healthy human individuals. Sequencing was performed with immunoSEQ multiplex PCR; in TCRdb, only in-frame clones are kept and a portion is missing. The sample carries 1.6 million or so clones, around 98.5% recorded once. The sample consisted of naive CD4+ T cells sorted from blood. The subset: CD45RA+ positively selected. The receptors derive from a man aged 30 to 39 in good health.

V is TRBV7-9 and J is TRBJ2-5, with D possibly TRBD1 on 6 matching bases. The CDR3 is 13 residues long. Germline CDR1 and CDR2: SEHNR and FQNEAQ (reference sequence). Between the trimmed V and J ends, which lost 5 bases and 5 bases, there was a span of 12 bases. The CDR3 DNA reads TGTGCCAGCAGCACAGGACAGATGGAGACCCAGTACTTC. This codes for CASSTGQMETQYF.

This chain links TRBV5-4 with TRBJ2-1; a possible D gene is TRBD2 (5 bases). V lost 4 bases to trimming and J lost 8 bases, with 7 bases between them. The length of the CDR3 is 11 residues. Germline CDR1 is SGHNT and CDR2 is YYREEE (reference sequence). The CDR3 bases are TGTGCCAGCAGCGCGAGGGATGAGCAGTTCTTC. Its protein product is CASSARDEQFF.

Many counts were recorded for this clone. V usage is TRBV14 and J usage is TRBJ2-1; D unresolved. In germline, CDR1 is SGHDN, CDR2 FVKESK. This CDR3 has 12 residues. V lost 0 bases and J 8 bases, leaving 5 bases between the germline ends. The CDR3 DNA sequence: TGTGCCAGCAGCCAAGATGGACATGAGCAGTTCTTC. It encodes CASSQDGHEQFF. Variable domain in full (rest from reference TRBV14 and TRBJ2-1): EAGVTQFPSHSVIEKGQTVTLRCDPISGHDNLYWYRRVMGKEIKFLLHFVKESKQDESGMPNNRFLAERTGGTYSTLKVQPAELEDSGVYFCASSQDGHEQFFGPGTRLTVL.

Note on this clone: At the DNA level, this CDR3 is encoded by other sequences in the same sample as well. The J gene is TRBJ1-2, the V gene TRBV28, with D unresolved. The germline V and J ends were trimmed by 3 bases and 2 bases, with 1 base remaining between them. CDR3 length: 11 residues. CDR1 and CDR2 (germline): MDHEN, SYDVKM. CDR3 region: CASSLNYGYTF. The CDR3 nucleotides are TGTGCCAGCAGTTTGAACTATGGCTACACCTTC.

The chain is built from TRBV7-9 and TRBJ2-7; 9 bases align to TRBD2. The J segment lost 0 bases and the V segment lost 1 base, leaving 7 bases of the junction unmatched. The CDR3 runs 17 residues. The V gene's germline CDR1 is SEHNR and CDR2 FQNEAQ (reference sequence). CDR3 sequence: CASSLGTSGFYSYEQYF. Written as DNA, the CDR3 is TGTGCCAGCAGCTTAGGAACTAGCGGGTTTTACTCCTACGAGCAGTACTTC.

J is TRBJ1-1 and V is TRBV14; TRBD1 matches 7 bases. This CDR3 is 12 amino acids long. V trimming: 4 bases; J trimming: 11 bases; junction bases outside the gene matches: 7. Germline loops: CDR1 SGHDN, CDR2 FVKESK. In DNA, the CDR3 is TGTGCCAGCAGCCCACGGACAGGCAGGGCTTTCTTT. This translates into CASSPRTGRAFF.

A word on this clone: One end of the junction fails to match germline, which may point to a read error. V and J are TRBV5-5 and TRBJ2-1, with D perhaps TRBD2 (5 bases). The CDR3 contains 16 residues. Germline CDR1 is SGHKS and CDR2 is YYEKEE (reference sequence). DNA for the CDR3: TGTGCCAGCAGTTTGGGCGGGTCGAATTCCTACAATGAGCAGTTCTTC. The encoded protein is CASSLGGSNSYNEQFF.

The V call is TRBV6-1, the J call TRBJ1-4; TRBD1 is a possible D gene (5 bases). Germline loops: CDR1 MNHNS, CDR2 SASEGT. V was clipped by 7 bases and J by 8 bases, with 17 bases between them. The CDR3 has 14 residues. The CDR3 DNA is TGTGCCAGCAAACGACACGATGGGACGGAAAAACTGTTTTTT. As protein: CASKRHDGTEKLFF.

The V call is TRBV5-1, the J call TRBJ2-3; TRBD2 agrees at 8 bases. The junction had 5 bases not matched to a gene; V was cut back by 4 bases and J by 4 bases. The CDR3 contains 14 residues. Looked up from germline, CDR1 is SGHRS and CDR2 is YFSETQ. Here the CDR3 reads CASSTGRVADTQYF. The CDR3 nucleotides read TGCGCCAGCAGCACCGGGAGGGTCGCAGATACGCAGTATTTT.

The chain combines TRBV10-2 with TRBJ1-5; a possible D gene is TRBD1 (5 bases). V lost 4 bases and J lost 6, with 10 bases in between. This CDR3 has 13 amino acids. The germline gives CDR1 WSHSY, CDR2 SAAADI. CDR3 loop: CASSGGRVQPQHF. The DNA of the CDR3 is TGCGCCAGCAGTGGGGGACGGGTTCAGCCCCAGCATTTT.

The chain carries TRBV4-1 and TRBJ2-3; unclear D gene. Germline V gene lookup returns CDR1 MGHRA and CDR2 YSYEKL. The CDR3 runs to 14 residues. The V end was cut by 1 base, the J end by 1 base, with 6 bases between. CDR3 in amino acids: CASSQVWGTDTQYF. The CDR3 region has the DNA TGCGCCAGCAGCCAAGTATGGGGCACAGATACGCAGTATTTT.

Worth noting for this clone: The same CDR3 can be traced to other DNA sequences in this sample. The chain links TRBV29-1 to TRBJ1-4, with 7 bases that match TRBD1. The germline V gene has CDR1 SQVTM and CDR2 ANQGSEA. With 6 bases clipped from V and 0 bases from J, the junction kept 4 bases outside the gene matches. The CDR3 totals 14 residues. CDR3 sequence: CSVRQGATNEKLFF. CDR3 nucleotide sequence: TGCAGCGTCCGACAGGGCGCAACTAATGAAAAACTGTTTTTT.

The chain uses TRBV7-6 and TRBJ2-1, with D perhaps being TRBD1 or TRBD2 (6 bases each). The CDR3 has 15 amino acids. Trimming left V 5 bases short and J 2 bases short, with 13 bases between. CDR1 and CDR2 from the germline V gene are SGHVS and FNYEAQ. CDR3 sequence: CASSLEGEAYNEQFF. The DNA for the CDR3 is TGTGCCAGCAGCCTGGAGGGGGAGGCCTACAATGAGCAGTTCTTC.

This rearrangement joins TRBV28 to TRBJ1-1, with 12 bases identical to TRBD1. The CDR3 is made up of 18 amino acids. The V gene's germline CDR1 is MDHEN and CDR2 SYDVKM. Trimming took 2 bases from V and 4 from J; bases not matched to a gene: 11. CDR3: CASSLPPGQGASGTEAFF. The CDR3 nucleotides read TGTGCCAGCAGTTTACCACCGGGACAGGGGGCGTCTGGCACTGAAGCTTTCTTT.

The chain has TRBV28 and TRBJ2-7, with a tentative D call TRBD2 (5 bases). The germline CDR1 and CDR2 sequences are MDHEN and SYDVKM. Trimming shortened V by 6 bases and J by 1 base, and 10 bases separated the two germline ends. CDR3 length equals 13 residues. CDR3 in DNA: TGTGCCAGCAGAGGAGGCAGGTCCTACGAGCAGTACTTC. Amino acids: CASRGGRSYEQYF.

The chain has TRBV4-2 and TRBJ2-3; 14 nucleotides align to TRBD2. With V trimmed by 4 bases and J by 3 bases, 6 bases remained unmatched. Looked up from germline, CDR1 is LGHNA and CDR2 is YNFKEQ. The CDR3 spans 17 residues. CDR3 sequence reads: CASSPQGTSGSTDTQYF. DNA of the CDR3: TGTGCCAGCAGCCCACAAGGGACTAGCGGGAGTACAGATACGCAGTATTTT.